This T cell receptor (beta chain) was sequenced during a study of T cell changes during pregnancy in multiple sclerosis. Some clones are missing from TCRdb's copy, which holds only in-frame ones; the method was immunoSEQ multiplex PCR. The profile shows about 54,000 clones, 75% to 95% of them singletons. The germline V gene has CDR1 SGHAT and CDR2 FQNNGV. The CDR3 sequence is 16 residues long. Trimming cost V 5 bases and J 0 bases; bases outside gene matches: 6. The starting material was peripheral blood, obtained after pregnancy. The gene calls are TRBV11-2 and TRBJ2-1, with 8 bases fitting TRBD2. The clonotype originates from a female donor in good health, enrolled as a control in a pregnancy study. The CDR3 coding sequence is TGTGCCAGCAGCCTAACGGGAGGGCTCTCCTACAATGAGCAGTTCTTC. It yields the protein CASSLTGGLSYNEQFF.